The 20 T cell receptor beta chains reported below all come from one sample, sequenced in a study of blood T cell repertoires in COVID-19 (TCRdb year 2020). The library was prepared using the immunoSEQ multiplex PCR assay. Sourced from immuneACCESS, this table was stored by TCRdb with only in-frame sequences that have V and J called. A share of the clones is absent; for the studies checked, an unresolved V gene accounts for under half, and the remainder has no known explanation. This sample comprises roughly 380,000 clones, approximately 81% of them detected only once. Together, the top ten hold roughly 3.6% of the sample. Sequencing input: peripheral blood. The receptors stem from a woman aged 18-29 years with acute or convalescent COVID-19.

The chain uses TRBV10-3 and TRBJ1-1; perhaps TRBD1 as D (6 bases). This CDR3 spans 11 amino acids. V was trimmed by 10 bases and J by 5 bases, leaving 11 bases between them. Germline V lookup: CDR1 ENHRY, CDR2 SYGVKD. The CDR3 loop reads CATGAATEAFF. CDR3 DNA: TGTGCCACAGGGGCCGCAACTGAAGCTTTCTTT.

The chain couples TRBV19 to TRBJ2-5, with 9 positions matching TRBD2. V was clipped by 1 base and J by 5 bases; unmatched bases: 5. Germline CDR1 LNHDA, CDR2 SQIVND (reference sequence). This CDR3 is built from 15 residues. This CDR3 reads CASSIGLAGRETQYF. In nucleotides, the CDR3 is TGTGCCAGTAGTATAGGTCTAGCGGGGAGGGAGACCCAGTACTTC.

This chain uses TRBV16 with TRBJ1-4, with D unresolved. V was trimmed by 0 bases and J by 8 bases, leaving 16 bases between them. Germline V lookup: CDR1 KGHSY, CDR2 FQNENV. The CDR3 is 16 residues long. The CDR3 sequence is CASSQSTNSWWEKLFF. The CDR3 region has the DNA TGTGCCAGCAGCCAATCGACGAACAGTTGGTGGGAAAAACTGTTTTTT.

This clone has just one count. The rearrangement uses TRBV6-4 and TRBJ1-1; D not resolved. The length of the CDR3 is 13 residues. V lost 5 bases, J lost 5 bases, and 12 bases lay in between. CDR1 and CDR2 (germline): MRHNA, SNTAGT. CDR3 region: CASSRMRETEAFF. The CDR3 DNA reads TGTGCCAGCAGTAGGATGCGGGAAACTGAAGCTTTCTTT.

The chain combines TRBV19 with TRBJ1-3; possibly TRBD1 for D (5 bases). The CDR3 is 17 amino acids. CDR1 and CDR2 from the germline V gene are LNHDA and SQIVND (reference sequence). The germline V and J ends were trimmed by 2 bases and 0 bases, with 14 bases remaining between them. The CDR3 protein is CASSITPGRASGNTIYF. CDR3 DNA: TGTGCCAGTAGTATAACTCCAGGCAGGGCCTCTGGAAACACCATATATTTT.

The CDR3 region has the DNA TGTGCCAGCAGCTTAGGGCGGGGGGGCTACGAGCAGTACTTC. Encoded protein: CASSLGRGGYEQYF. The rearrangement uses TRBV7-6 and TRBJ2-7, with 9 nucleotides matching TRBD2. The CDR3 is made up of 14 amino acids. Germline CDR1 and CDR2: SGHVS and FNYEAQ. V gave up 1 base and J gave up 3 bases; unmatched junction bases: 1.

J is TRBJ2-3 and V is TRBV28; D might be TRBD2 (6 bases). CDR1 and CDR2 (germline): MDHEN, SYDVKM. Trimming removed 3 bases from V and 0 bases from J, with 13 bases in between. The CDR3 has 16 residues. DNA for the CDR3: TGTGCCAGCAGTTTCTGTTTGGCGGGGAGCACAGATACGCAGTATTTT. Protein sequence: CASSFCLAGSTDTQYF.

J is TRBJ2-7 and V is TRBV19; tentatively, D is TRBD2 (5 bases). There are 13 residues in the CDR3. Trimming pared 5 bases from V and 2 bases from J, leaving 10 bases between. Per germline, CDR1 LNHDA and CDR2 SQIVND (reference sequence). The CDR3 sequence is CASSPSGAYEQYF. DNA for the CDR3: TGTGCCAGTAGTCCATCCGGGGCCTACGAGCAGTACTTC. Full variable domain (missing parts from reference TRBV19 and TRBJ2-7): DGGITQSPKYLFRKEGQNVTLSCEQNLNHDAMYWYRQDPGQGLRLIYYSQIVNDFQKGDIAEGYSVSREKKESFPLTVTSAQKNPTAFYLCASSPSGAYEQYFGPGTRLTVT.

This clone was seen only once. The V gene is TRBV2, the J gene TRBJ1-5, with TRBD1 as a possible D gene (5 bases). Germline V gene data show CDR1 as SNHLY and CDR2 as FYNNEI. Between the trimmed V and J ends, which lost 0 bases and 7 bases, there was a span of 13 bases. There are 15 residues in the CDR3. CDR3 amino acids: CASSEARTGNQPQHF. Written as DNA, the CDR3 is TGTGCCAGCAGTGAAGCTAGAACAGGTAACCAGCCCCAGCATTTT.

The chain links TRBV6-5 to TRBJ1-2; TRBD1 matches at 7 bases. This CDR3 has 15 amino acids. CDR1 and CDR2 from the germline V gene are MNHEY and SVGAGI. The V and J ends lost 0 bases and 8 bases, in that order; junction bases with no gene match: 9. The CDR3 here is CASSYSREGARGYTF. The CDR3 DNA reads TGTGCCAGCAGTTACTCTAGAGAGGGGGCAAGGGGCTACACCTTC.

This rearrangement joins TRBV7-2 to TRBJ2-2; 9 bases are shared with TRBD2. The ends lost 4 bases at V and 0 bases at J; junction bases unmatched: 3. The CDR3 runs 16 residues. Germline CDR1 and CDR2: SGHTA and FQGNSA. CDR3 sequence: CASSSTSGANTGELFF. The CDR3 coding sequence is TGTGCCAGCAGCTCGACTAGCGGTGCGAACACCGGGGAGCTGTTTTTT. The complete variable domain, with remaining parts taken from reference TRBV7-2 and TRBJ2-2, reads GAGVSQSPSNKVTEKGKDVELRCDPISGHTALYWYRQSLGQGLEFLIYFQGNSAPDKSGLPSDRFSAERTGGSVSTLTIQRTQQEDSAVYLCASSSTSGANTGELFFGEGSRLTVL.

The chain combines TRBV6-5 with TRBJ2-3, with D maybe TRBD2 (5 bases). Trimming removed 8 bases at V and 5 bases at J, with 17 bases between. This CDR3 spans 14 amino acids. Germline CDR1 and CDR2: MNHEY and SVGAGI. CDR3 region: CASAREGVIDTQYF. The CDR3 DNA reads TGTGCCAGCGCCCGTGAGGGAGTCATAGATACGCAGTATTTT.

The chain couples TRBV28 to TRBJ1-1; a weak D match, TRBD1 (5 bases). The CDR3 has 13 residues. Germline CDR1 reads MDHEN; CDR2 reads SYDVKM. Trimming left V 8 bases short and J 0 bases short, with 10 bases between. The CDR3 DNA reads as TGTGCCAGCTTGTGGGGCATGAACACTGAAGCTTTCTTT. Protein sequence: CASLWGMNTEAFF.

The genes are TRBV2 and TRBJ1-5; the match to TRBD1 covers 10 bases. The CDR3 runs to 15 residues. Looked up from germline, CDR1 is SNHLY and CDR2 is FYNNEI. The junction had 6 bases not matched to a gene; V was cut back by 7 bases and J by 3 bases. The CDR3 nucleotides read TGTGCCAGCATGGGACAGGGGAGTATCAATCAGCCCCAGCATTTT. Amino acid sequence: CASMGQGSINQPQHF.

The chain combines TRBV5-1 with TRBJ2-1, with D possibly matching TRBD2 (5 bases). Germline V gene data show CDR1 as SGHRS and CDR2 as YFSETQ. The length of the CDR3 is 15 residues. Trimming removed 3 bases at V and 0 bases at J, with 10 bases between. For the CDR3, the DNA is TGCGCCAGCAGCTGGACTTCGAGCTCCTACAATGAGCAGTTCTTC. This codes for CASSWTSSSYNEQFF.

The V and J genes are TRBV28 and TRBJ2-5; TRBD2 is a possible D gene (6 bases). Germline assignment: CDR1 MDHEN and CDR2 SYDVKM. CDR3 length: 17 amino acids. Trimming shortened V by 6 bases and J by 4 bases, and 24 bases separated the two germline ends. The CDR3 protein is CASSQSSGGMAGETQYF. The CDR3 region has the DNA TGTGCCAGCAGCCAATCCTCCGGGGGTATGGCGGGAGAGACCCAGTACTTC.

This chain links TRBV9 with TRBJ2-3; TRBD2 matches 9 bases. J was trimmed by 2 bases and V by 5 bases; bases with no gene match: 6. CDR1 is SGDLS, CDR2 YYNGEE, per germline. The CDR3 loop spans 15 amino acids. As DNA, the CDR3 is TGTGCCAGCAGGAGAGCGGGGGGCGACACAGATACGCAGTATTTT. The encoded protein is CASRRAGGDTDTQYF. The full variable domain, its missing parts supplied by reference TRBV9 and TRBJ2-3, is DSGVTQTPKHLITATGQRVTLRCSPRSGDLSVYWYQQSLDQGLQFLIQYYNGEERAKGNILERFSAQQFPDLHSELNLSSLELGDSALYFCASRRAGGDTDTQYFGPGTRLTVL.

V gene TRBV21-1 combines with J gene TRBJ1-1. TRBV21-1 is reported as a pseudogene. CDR3 size: 15 residues. The CDR3 protein is CASSSGGHRDTEAFF. The CDR3 DNA reads as TGTGCCAGCAGCTCGGGGGGCCACAGGGACACTGAAGCTTTCTTT.

On this clone itself: The sample contains more than one DNA sequence encoding this CDR3. This rearrangement joins TRBV29-1 to TRBJ1-1; possibly TRBD1 for D (6 bases). From germline, CDR1 is SQVTM and CDR2 ANQGSEA. There are 13 residues in the CDR3. Trimming took 6 bases from V and 0 from J, leaving 11 bases between them. CDR3: CSVRQVLNTEAFF. CDR3 nucleotides: TGCAGCGTGAGACAGGTCCTGAACACTGAAGCTTTCTTT.

The chain couples TRBV18 to TRBJ2-5; maybe TRBD2 (5 bases). CDR3 length: 14 amino acids. Looked up from germline, CDR1 is KGHSH and CDR2 is LQKENI. The germline V and J ends were trimmed by 3 bases and 5 bases, with 13 bases remaining between them. The CDR3 here is CASSPSPRGETQYF. DNA of the CDR3: TGTGCCAGCTCACCCAGCCCGAGAGGGGAGACCCAGTACTTC.